This is a list of T cell receptor beta chains from one sample in a study of blood T cell repertoires in COVID-19. Some clones are missing from TCRdb's copy, which holds only in-frame ones; the method was immunoSEQ multiplex PCR. The sample lists fewer than 200,000 clones; about 83% were seen once. Sequenced input: peripheral blood. Receptors originate from a man in his sixties with acute or convalescent COVID-19. Each CDR3 is given with its conserved first and last residue. Fields, in order: J gene, V gene, clone size, D gene, CDR3 protein, CDR3 DNA. D genes are given only for firm matches. Where a row states a size, it is once, few, many or the class of an expanded clone; other rows omit it.

TRBJ2-1 | TRBV29-1 | few | TRBD2 | CSVEAGGRWFF | TGCAGCGTTGAAGCGGGAGGAAGGTGGTTCTTC
TRBJ1-2 | TRBV4-1 | NA | NA | CASSQGVRGYGYTF | TGCGCCAGCAGCCAAGGGGTCAGGGGCTATGGCTACACCTTC
TRBJ2-3 | TRBV5-4 | few | TRBD2 | CASSLLVAGTTDTQYF | TGTGCCAGCAGCTTGCTGGTAGCGGGGACCACAGATACGCAGTATTTT
TRBJ1-1 | TRBV10-1 | few | NA | CASSNRVNTEAFF | TGCGCCAGCAGTAACAGGGTGAACACTGAAGCTTTCTTT
TRBJ1-5 | TRBV7-9 | NA | NA | CASSLVKPRLSNQPQHF | TGTGCCAGCAGCTTAGTGAAGCCCAGGCTCAGCAATCAGCCCCAGCATTTT
TRBJ1-2 | TRBV21-1 | NA | NA | CASTKARSSYTF | TGTGCCAGCACCAAAGCCCGGTCTAGCTACACCTTC
TRBJ2-5 | TRBV29-1 | NA | TRBD1 | CSVRDRAQETQYF | TGCAGCGTTCGGGACAGGGCCCAAGAGACCCAGTACTTC
TRBJ2-7 | TRBV3-1/TRBV3-2 | NA | NA | CASSQEGRGARSSYEQYF | TGTGCCAGCAGCCAAGAGGGACGGGGGGCTAGGAGCTCCTACGAGCAGTACTTC
TRBJ1-6 | TRBV7-8 | NA | NA | CASSLASQVGRGNSPLHF | TGTGCCAGCAGCTTAGCGAGTCAGGTTGGCAGGGGAAATTCACCCCTCCACTTT
TRBJ1-5 | TRBV30 | NA | NA | CAWSVGLQPQHF | TGTGCCTGGAGTGTAGGACTTCAGCCCCAGCATTTT
TRBJ2-2 | TRBV7-3 | once | NA | CASSLQGQSTGELFF | TGTGCCAGCAGCCTCCAAGGACAGAGCACCGGGGAGCTGTTTTTT
TRBJ1-6 | TRBV11-2 | once | NA | CASSLGSGGGGSALHF | TGTGCCAGCAGCTTGGGGTCCGGAGGGGGGGGTTCGGCCCTCCACTTT
TRBJ1-4 | TRBV6-7 | few | TRBD1 | CASSYLTGPAEKLFF | TGTGCCAGCAGTTACTTGACAGGGCCAGCTGAAAAACTGTTTTTT
TRBJ2-1 | TRBV7-2 | NA | NA | CASSLSVGGRNEQFF | TGTGCCAGCAGCTTATCAGTGGGGGGGCGCAATGAGCAGTTCTTC
TRBJ2-7 | TRBV30 | NA | TRBD1 | CAWIPGQGLVEQYF | TGTGCCTGGATTCCGGGACAGGGGCTAGTCGAGCAGTACTTC
TRBJ1-1 | TRBV5-1 | once | TRBD1 | CASSPRTGDTEAFF | TGCGCCAGCAGCCCGCGGACAGGGGACACTGAAGCTTTCTTT
TRBJ2-7 | TRBV5-1 | NA | TRBD1 | CASTHLDRSYEQYF | TGCGCCAGCACCCACCTGGACAGGTCCTACGAGCAGTACTTC